This TCR beta chain was retrieved from a study of shared clonotypes between healthy human individuals. V dropped 6 bases and J dropped 4 bases, with 13 bases sitting between them. The length of the CDR3 is 14 residues. The germline V gene has CDR1 MDHEN and CDR2 SYDVKM. Donation came from healthy HIV-negative adults that had no recent acute infections or vaccinations. Researchers partitioned CD4+ cells into CD45RA+ naive and CD45RA-negative memory subsets. Notes on this clone: What it binds is not known.

Clones were sequenced by immunoSEQ multiplex PCR, and TCRdb holds only the in-frame ones, with some missing. Of about 680,000 clones listed, less than 80% are singletons. General study findings and limits: Roughly 5% of naive CD4 clonotypes were shared across a few donors.

This clonotype was obtained from a woman aged 25 to 39 in good health. The genes are TRBV28 and TRBJ1-5, with a possible D match to TRBD1 (5 bases). Material for sequencing was memory CD4+ T cells sorted from blood. Noted subset: CD45RA-negative fraction. The CDR3 loop is CASSSGQANQPQHF. In DNA, the CDR3 is TGTGCCAGCAGCTCCGGACAAGCAAATCAGCCCCAGCATTTT.